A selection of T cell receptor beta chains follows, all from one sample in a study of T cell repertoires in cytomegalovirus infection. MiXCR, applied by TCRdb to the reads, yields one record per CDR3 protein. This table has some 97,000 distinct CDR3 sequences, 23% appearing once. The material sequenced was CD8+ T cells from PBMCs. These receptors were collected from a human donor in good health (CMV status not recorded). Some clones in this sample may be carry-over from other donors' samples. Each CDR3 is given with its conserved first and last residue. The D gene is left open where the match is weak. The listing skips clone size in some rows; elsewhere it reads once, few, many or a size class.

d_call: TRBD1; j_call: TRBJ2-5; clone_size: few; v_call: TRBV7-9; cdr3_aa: CASSDRTGGQETQYF; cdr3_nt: TGTGCCAGCAGCGACCGAACAGGGGGACAAGAGACCCAGTACTTC
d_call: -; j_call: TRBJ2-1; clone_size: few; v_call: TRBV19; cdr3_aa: CASSIDMAAVNEQFF; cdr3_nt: TGTGCCAGTAGTATAGATATGGCGGCGGTTAATGAGCAGTTCTTC
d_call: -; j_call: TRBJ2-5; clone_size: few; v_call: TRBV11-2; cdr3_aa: CASSHGQGGGSQETQYF; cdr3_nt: TGTGCCAGCAGCCACGGACAGGGCGGCGGGAGCCAAGAGACCCAGTACTTC
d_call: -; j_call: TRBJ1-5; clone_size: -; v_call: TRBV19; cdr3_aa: CASSTGAMGQPQHF; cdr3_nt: TGTGCCAGTAGTACAGGGGCAATGGGTCAGCCCCAGCATTTT
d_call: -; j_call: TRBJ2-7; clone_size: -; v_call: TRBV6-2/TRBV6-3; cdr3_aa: CATKNSYEQYF; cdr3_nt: TGTGCCACAAAAAACTCCTACGAGCAGTACTTC
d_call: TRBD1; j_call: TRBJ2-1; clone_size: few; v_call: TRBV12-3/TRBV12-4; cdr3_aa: CASSSLQGAYEQFF; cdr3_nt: TGTGCCAGCAGCTCTTTACAGGGGGCCTATGAGCAGTTCTTC
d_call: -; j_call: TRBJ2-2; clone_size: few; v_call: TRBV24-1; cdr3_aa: CAIGASGEFGELFF; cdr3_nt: TGTGCCATCGGGGCGTCAGGGGAGTTCGGGGAGCTGTTTTTT
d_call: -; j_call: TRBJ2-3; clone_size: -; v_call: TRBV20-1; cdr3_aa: CSAGAGVSADTQYF; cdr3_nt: TGCAGTGCAGGGGCTGGGGTTTCAGCAGATACGCAGTATTTT
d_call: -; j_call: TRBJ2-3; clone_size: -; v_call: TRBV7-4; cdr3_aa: CASSAPRSTDTQYF; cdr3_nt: TGTGCCAGCAGCGCCCCCAGGAGCACAGATACGCAGTATTTT
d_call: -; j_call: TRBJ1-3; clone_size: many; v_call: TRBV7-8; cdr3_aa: CASSLRLGTDWGNTIYF; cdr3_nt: TGTGCCAGCAGCTTAAGGCTAGGGACGGATTGGGGAAACACCATATATTTT
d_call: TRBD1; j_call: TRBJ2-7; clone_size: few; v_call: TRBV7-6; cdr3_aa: CASSLARQGGISYEQYF; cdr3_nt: TGTGCCAGCAGCTTAGCGAGACAGGGTGGGATTTCCTACGAGCAGTACTTC
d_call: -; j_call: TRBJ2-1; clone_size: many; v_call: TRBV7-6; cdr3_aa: CASSLKGLNNEQFF; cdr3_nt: TGTGCCAGCAGCTTAAAGGGGCTAAACAATGAGCAGTTCTTC
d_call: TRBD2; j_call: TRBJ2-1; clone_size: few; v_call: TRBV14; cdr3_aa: CASSQRSSGRAGEQFF; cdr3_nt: TGTGCCAGCAGCCAACGTTCTAGCGGGAGGGCCGGTGAGCAGTTCTTC
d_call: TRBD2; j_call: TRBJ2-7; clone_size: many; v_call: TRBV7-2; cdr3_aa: CASSLGPGLADEQYF; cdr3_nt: TGTGCCAGCAGCTTAGGTCCGGGACTAGCGGACGAGCAGTACTTC
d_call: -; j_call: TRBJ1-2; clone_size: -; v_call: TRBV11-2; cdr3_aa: CASSLNQGTGYTF; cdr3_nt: TGTGCCAGCAGCTTAAACCAGGGGACAGGCTACACCTTC
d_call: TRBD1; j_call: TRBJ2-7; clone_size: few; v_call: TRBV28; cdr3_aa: CASSATGLASYEQYF; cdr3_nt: TGTGCCAGCAGTGCGACAGGGCTCGCCTCTTACGAGCAGTACTTC
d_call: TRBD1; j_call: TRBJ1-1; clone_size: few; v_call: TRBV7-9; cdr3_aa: CASSQPTGGKTEAFF; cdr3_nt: TGTGCCAGCAGCCAACCCACAGGGGGTAAAACTGAAGCTTTCTTT
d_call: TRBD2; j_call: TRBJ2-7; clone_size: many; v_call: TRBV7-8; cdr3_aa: CASSPSGGAYEQYF; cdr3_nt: TGTGCCAGCAGCCCTAGCGGGGGGGCGTACGAGCAGTACTTC
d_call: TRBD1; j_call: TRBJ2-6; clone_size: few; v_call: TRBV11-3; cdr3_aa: CASSPGTGASFGANVLTF; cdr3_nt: TGTGCCAGCAGCCCGGGGACAGGGGCTTCTTTTGGGGCCAACGTCCTGACTTTC
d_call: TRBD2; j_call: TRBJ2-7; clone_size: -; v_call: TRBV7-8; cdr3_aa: CASSSLAGASYEQYF; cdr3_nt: TGTGCCAGCAGCTCTCTAGCGGGGGCCTCCTACGAGCAGTACTTC
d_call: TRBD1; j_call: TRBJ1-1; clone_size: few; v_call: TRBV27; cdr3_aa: CASSRSLTGEAFF; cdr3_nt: TGTGCCAGCAGCCGTTCGTTGACAGGGGAAGCTTTCTTT
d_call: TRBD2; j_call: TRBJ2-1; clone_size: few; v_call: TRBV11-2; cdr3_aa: CASSQPGLAGLGNYNEQFF; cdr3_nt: TGTGCCAGCAGCCAACCGGGACTAGCCGGACTTGGTAACTACAATGAGCAGTTCTTC
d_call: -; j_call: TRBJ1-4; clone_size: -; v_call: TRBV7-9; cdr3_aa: CASSPERRGPLNEKLFF; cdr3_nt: TGTGCCAGCAGCCCAGAGAGGCGGGGGCCGCTCAATGAAAAACTGTTTTTT
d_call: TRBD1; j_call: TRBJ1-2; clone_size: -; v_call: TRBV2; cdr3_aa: CASFLLEDRGASGYTF; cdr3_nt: TGTGCCAGCTTCCTCCTGGAAGACAGGGGGGCGAGTGGCTACACCTTC
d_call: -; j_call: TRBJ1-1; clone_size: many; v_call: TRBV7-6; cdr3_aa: CATAPGGWTEAFF; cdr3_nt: TGTGCCACAGCTCCCGGGGGGTGGACTGAAGCTTTCTTT
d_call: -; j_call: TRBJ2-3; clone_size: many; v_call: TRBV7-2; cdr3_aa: CASSLYSETSTDTQYF; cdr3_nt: TGTGCCAGCAGCTTATATTCAGAGACTAGCACAGATACGCAGTATTTT
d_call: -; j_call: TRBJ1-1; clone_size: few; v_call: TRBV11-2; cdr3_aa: CASSLALGGANTEAFF; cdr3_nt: TGTGCCAGCAGCTTAGCCCTCGGAGGGGCGAACACTGAAGCTTTCTTT
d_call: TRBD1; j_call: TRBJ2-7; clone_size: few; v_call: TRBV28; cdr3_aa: CASSLEAGGTYEQYF; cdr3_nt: TGTGCCAGCAGTTTAGAGGCAGGGGGTACCTACGAGCAGTACTTC
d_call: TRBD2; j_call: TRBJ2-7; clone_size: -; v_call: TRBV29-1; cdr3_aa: CSVIGTSGTTYEQYF; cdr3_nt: TGCAGCGTCATCGGGACTAGCGGGACCACCTACGAGCAGTACTTC
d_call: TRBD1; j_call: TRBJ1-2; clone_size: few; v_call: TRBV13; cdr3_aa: CASSLVGQGADGYTF; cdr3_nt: TGTGCCAGCAGCTTAGTGGGACAGGGGGCTGATGGCTACACCTTC
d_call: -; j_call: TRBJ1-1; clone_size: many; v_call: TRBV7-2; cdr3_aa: CASSLWQLNTEAFF; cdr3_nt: TGTGCCAGCAGCTTATGGCAGCTGAACACTGAAGCTTTCTTT
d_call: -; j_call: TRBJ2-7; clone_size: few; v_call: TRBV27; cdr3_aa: CASSLGKGDYEQYF; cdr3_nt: TGTGCCAGCAGTTTGGGAAAGGGGGACTACGAGCAGTACTTC
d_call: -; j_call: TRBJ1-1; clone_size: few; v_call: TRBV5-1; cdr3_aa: CASSLDDSTEAFF; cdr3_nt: TGCGCCAGCAGCTTGGACGACTCGACTGAAGCTTTCTTT
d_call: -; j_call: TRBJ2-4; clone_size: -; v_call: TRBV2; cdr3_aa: CASSGAENIQYF; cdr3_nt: TGTGCCAGCAGTGGGGCGGAAAACATTCAGTACTTC
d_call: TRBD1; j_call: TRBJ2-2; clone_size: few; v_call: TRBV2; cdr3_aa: CASSDRQGHGELFF; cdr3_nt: TGTGCCAGCAGTGACCGACAGGGGCACGGGGAGCTGTTTTTT
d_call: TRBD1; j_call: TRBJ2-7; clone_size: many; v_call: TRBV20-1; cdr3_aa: CSADRATAGEQYF; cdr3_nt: TGCAGCGCAGACAGGGCAACTGCCGGCGAGCAGTACTTC
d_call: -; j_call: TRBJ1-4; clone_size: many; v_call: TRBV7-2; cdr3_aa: CASSLGAADEKLFF; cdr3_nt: TGTGCCAGCAGCTTAGGGGCAGCGGATGAAAAACTGTTTTTT
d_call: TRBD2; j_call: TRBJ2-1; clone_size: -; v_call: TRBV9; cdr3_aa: CASSLSGGGYNEQFF; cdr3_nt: TGTGCCAGCAGCCTTAGCGGGGGGGGCTACAATGAGCAGTTCTTC
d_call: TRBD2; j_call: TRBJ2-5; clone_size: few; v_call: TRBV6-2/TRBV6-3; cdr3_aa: CASSYYGLAGEAQYF; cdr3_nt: TGTGCCAGCAGTTACTACGGCCTAGCGGGAGAGGCCCAGTACTTC
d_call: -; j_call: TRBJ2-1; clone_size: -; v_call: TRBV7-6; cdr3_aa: CASSLAGEGEQFF; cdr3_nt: TGTGCCAGCAGCTTAGCGGGAGAGGGTGAGCAGTTCTTC
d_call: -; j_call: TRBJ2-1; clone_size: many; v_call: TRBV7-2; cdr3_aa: CASAGTAVFEQFF; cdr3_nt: TGTGCCAGCGCCGGGACGGCGGTTTTTGAGCAGTTCTTC
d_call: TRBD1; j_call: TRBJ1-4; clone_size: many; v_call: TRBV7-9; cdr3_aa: CASSRTGTNEKLFF; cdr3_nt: TGTGCCAGCAGCCGGACAGGGACTAATGAAAAACTGTTTTTT
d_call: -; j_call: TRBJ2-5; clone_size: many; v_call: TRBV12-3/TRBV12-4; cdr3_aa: CASSLKFVETQYF; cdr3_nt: TGTGCCAGCAGTTTAAAGTTTGTGGAGACCCAGTACTTC
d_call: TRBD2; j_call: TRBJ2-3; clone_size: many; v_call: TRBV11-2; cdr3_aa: CASSLRRETDTQYF; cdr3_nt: TGTGCCAGCAGCCTCCGGCGGGAGACAGATACGCAGTATTTT
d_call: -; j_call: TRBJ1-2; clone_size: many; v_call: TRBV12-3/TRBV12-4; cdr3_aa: CASSLPRVGYTF; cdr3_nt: TGTGCCAGCAGTTTACCCCGCGTCGGCTACACCTTC
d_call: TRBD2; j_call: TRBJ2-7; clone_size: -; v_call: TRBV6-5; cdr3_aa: CASSLTSGGAYEQYF; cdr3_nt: TGTGCCAGCAGCCTGACTAGCGGGGGGGCCTACGAGCAGTACTTC
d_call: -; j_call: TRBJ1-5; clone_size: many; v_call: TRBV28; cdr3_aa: CASSSSSNQPQHF; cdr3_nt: TGTGCCAGCAGTTCATCTAGCAATCAGCCCCAGCATTTT
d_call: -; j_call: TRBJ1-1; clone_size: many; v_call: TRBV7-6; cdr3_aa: CASSAEDRLNTEAFF; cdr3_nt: TGTGCCAGCAGCGCGGAGGACAGACTGAACACTGAAGCTTTCTTT
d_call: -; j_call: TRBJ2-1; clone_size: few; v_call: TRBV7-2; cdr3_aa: CASTYSAYNEQFF; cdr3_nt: TGTGCCAGCACCTATTCCGCCTACAATGAGCAGTTCTTC
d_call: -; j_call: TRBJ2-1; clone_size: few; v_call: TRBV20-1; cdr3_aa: CSARSESSYNEQFF; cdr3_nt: TGCAGTGCTAGAAGCGAGAGCTCCTACAATGAGCAGTTCTTC